Listed here is a single T cell receptor (beta chain). What it binds is not known. The protocol was immunoSEQ multiplex PCR, while the TCRdb copy is restricted to in-frame clones and leaves out a portion. The table lists approximately 140,000 clones, approximately 93% of them singletons. These data originate in a study of T cell responses to AZD1222 COVID-19 vaccine. The germline gives CDR1 ENHRY, CDR2 SYGVKD. Trimming took 2 bases from V and 0 from J, leaving 1 base between them. The CDR3 runs to 12 residues. Study conclusions and caveats: Of spike-specific TCRs, nearly half reportedly target regions left unmutated in variants. After the peak T cell response, and only then, were repertoires sampled. Most donors were white British and more were female, and clonal diversity was possibly underestimated.

The sequencing used peripheral blood, collected on day 0 of AZD1222 vaccination. The clonotype originates from an adult in good health. The chain employs TRBV10-3 and TRBJ1-1; D not resolved. The chain's CDR3 is CAISELNTEAFF. The CDR3 DNA follows: TGTGCCATCAGTGAGCTGAACACTGAAGCTTTCTTT.